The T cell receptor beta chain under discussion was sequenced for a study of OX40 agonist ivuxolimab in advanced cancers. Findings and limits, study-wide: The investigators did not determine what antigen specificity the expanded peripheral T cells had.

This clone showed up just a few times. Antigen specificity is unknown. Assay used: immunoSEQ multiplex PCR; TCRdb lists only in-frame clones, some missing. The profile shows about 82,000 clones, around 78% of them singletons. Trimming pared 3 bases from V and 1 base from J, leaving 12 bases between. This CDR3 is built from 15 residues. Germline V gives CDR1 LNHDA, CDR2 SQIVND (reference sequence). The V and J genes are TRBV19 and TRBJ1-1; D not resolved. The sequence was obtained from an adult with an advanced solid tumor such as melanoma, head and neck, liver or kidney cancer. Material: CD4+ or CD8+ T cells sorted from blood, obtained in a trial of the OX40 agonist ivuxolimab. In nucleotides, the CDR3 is TGTGCCAGTAGTATGATGTGGCAGGCGAACACTGAAGCTTTCTTT. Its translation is CASSMMWQANTEAFF.